This T cell receptor (beta chain) is from a study of blood T cell repertoires in COVID-19. Overall study context: T cells, B-cell-depleted T cells, or PBMCs supplied cDNA or gDNA.

This clone has just one count. Recruited during active infection, patients (from Seattle) were subsequently followed longitudinally. The CDR3 is made up of 17 amino acids. Germline-derived CDR1 and CDR2 are WNHNN and SYGVQD (reference sequence). Trimming took 3 bases from V and 0 from J, leaving 17 bases between them. Under the authors' procedure: Nucleated cell number was recorded as an estimate derived from reference gene primer amplification. Clones were sequenced by immunoSEQ multiplex PCR, and TCRdb holds only the in-frame ones, with some missing. V and J calls and clone size are those listed in that table; D and trimming were worked out from the DNA. This sample has 30,000 to 40,000 clones; approximately 81% occur once, and the top ten carry 1.5% to 2%.

The TCR was taken from a man in his fifties or sixties with COVID-19, enrolled during active disease. V usage is TRBV10-1 and J usage is TRBJ1-1; tentative D call: TRBD1 (6 bases). Sequences were obtained from peripheral blood. In DNA form, the CDR3 reads TGCGCCAGCAGTGAAACCGGCCAGGGGCCCTTGAACACTGAAGCTTTCTTT. Encoded protein: CASSETGQGPLNTEAFF.